Below are 9 T cell receptor beta chains sequenced from a single sample in a study of T cell responses to AZD1222 COVID-19 vaccine. Sequenced by immunoSEQ multiplex PCR; TCRdb stores in-frame clones only, minus some. The sample holds over 65,000 clones, less than 90% seen once. The sample here was peripheral blood, taken on day 0 of AZD1222 vaccination. These receptors originate from an adult in good health.

This clone was seen more than once but under ten times. The chain couples TRBV6-2 or TRBV6-3 to TRBJ2-7; 11 bases map to TRBD2. The CDR3 runs to 17 residues. Looked up from germline, CDR1 is MNHEY and CDR2 is SVGEGT. Trimming removed 2 bases from V and 5 bases from J; junction bases left unmatched: 11. The CDR3 DNA reads as TGTGCCAGCAGTTACCCTGTAGGGCTAGCGGGAGGTCACGAGCAGTACTTC. As protein: CASSYPVGLAGGHEQYF.

In its sample, this clone was seen once. V usage is TRBV11-2 and J usage is TRBJ1-1; no clear D gene. V was pared by 2 bases and J by 8 bases, with 12 bases between. This CDR3 spans 13 amino acids. In germline, CDR1 is SGHAT, CDR2 FQNNGV. The CDR3 protein is CASSLSRLKEAFF. DNA of the CDR3: TGTGCCAGCAGCTTAAGCAGGCTGAAAGAAGCTTTCTTT.

This chain joins TRBV6-5 and TRBJ2-7; TRBD2 matches 7 bases. Germline values: CDR1 MNHEY, CDR2 SVGAGI. The CDR3 contains 12 residues. The V segment lost 7 bases and the J segment 6 bases; nucleotides outside the gene matches: 6. CDR3 coding DNA: TGTGCCAGCACTCCGGGGGGAGCCGAGCAGTACTTC. It yields the protein CASTPGGAEQYF.

The chain carries TRBV6-5 and TRBJ2-3, with 12 bases fitting TRBD2. Germline assignment: CDR1 MNHEY and CDR2 SVGAGI. The CDR3 spans 15 residues. Unmatched junction bases numbered 5, after V lost 6 bases and J lost 4 bases. The CDR3 DNA is TGTGCCAGCAGCTACCTAGCGGGAGGGGCAGATACGCAGTATTTT. This encodes CASSYLAGGADTQYF.

V and J are TRBV2 and TRBJ2-5, with D unresolved. Trimming took 5 bases from V and 1 from J, leaving 2 bases between them. This CDR3 region has 11 residues. Germline CDR1 SNHLY, CDR2 FYNNEI. CDR3 DNA: TGTGCCAGCAGTATCCAAGAGACCCAGTACTTC. This encodes CASSIQETQYF.

V gene TRBV12-3 or TRBV12-4 combines with J gene TRBJ1-6; possibly TRBD1 for D (5 bases). The CDR3 is 13 amino acids. Trimming removed 6 bases from V and 10 bases from J, with 13 bases in between. The CDR3 region has the DNA TGTGCCAGCAGGACTACAGGATTATCACCCCTCCACTTT. As protein: CASRTTGLSPLHF.

The chain joins TRBV9 to TRBJ2-3; 9 bases align to TRBD1. The length of the CDR3 is 15 residues. CDR1 and CDR2 (germline): SGDLS, YYNGEE. V lost 4 bases, J lost 1 base, and 4 bases stayed unmatched. CDR3: CASSPWTGGTDTQYF. CDR3 nucleotides: TGTGCCAGCAGCCCGTGGACAGGGGGCACAGATACGCAGTATTTT. Looking up the rest from reference TRBV9 and TRBJ2-3 gives the full variable domain: DSGVTQTPKHLITATGQRVTLRCSPRSGDLSVYWYQQSLDQGLQFLIQYYNGEERAKGNILERFSAQQFPDLHSELNLSSLELGDSALYFCASSPWTGGTDTQYFGPGTRLTVL.

The V gene is TRBV14, the J gene TRBJ2-2, with a tentative D call TRBD2 (6 bases). V was cut by 1 base and J by 6 bases, with 9 bases left in between. This CDR3 region has 14 residues. Germline V CDR1 and CDR2: SGHDN, FVKESK. CDR3 loop: CASSQVRRAGELFF. In nucleotides, the CDR3 is TGTGCCAGCAGCCAAGTAAGGAGGGCCGGGGAGCTGTTTTTT.

V is TRBV7-8 and J is TRBJ1-5, with D unresolved. V was cut by 1 base and J by 4 bases, with 11 bases left in between. CDR1 is SGHVS and CDR2 is FQNEAQ in the germline V gene. This CDR3 spans 15 amino acids. CDR3 region: CASSLGGTANQPQHF. The CDR3 nucleotides read TGTGCCAGCAGCTTAGGCGGAACGGCAAATCAGCCCCAGCATTTT.